This T cell receptor (beta chain) originates from a study of shared clonotypes between healthy human individuals. General study points: Only blood was sampled; tissue repertoires likely differ. Limited genetic and exposure-history diversity came from having few donors.

Naive CD8 cells were CD45RO-negative, positively selected for CCR7, excluding terminally differentiated effector memory CD45RA+ cells. This clone was observed a single time. Its cognate antigen is unknown. Here immunoSEQ multiplex PCR was the method, and the copy in TCRdb shows in-frame clones only, minus some. This repertoire shows approximately 2,200,000 clones, 90% to 95% found once; its top ten account for roughly 1.7%. The sequence derives from a man aged 18 to 35 in good health. Some clones in this sample may be carry-over from other donors' samples. Sequenced material: naive CD8+ T cells from PBMCs.

The CDR3 DNA sequence: TGTGCCAGCAGCTCCGGACAGGGGGCTATGAACACCGGGGAGCTGTTTTTT. This encodes CASSSGQGAMNTGELFF. The genes are TRBV7-3 and TRBJ2-2; 11 nucleotides line up with TRBD1. Unmatched junction bases numbered 5, after V lost 4 bases and J lost 1 base. The CDR3 loop spans 17 amino acids. From germline, CDR1 is SGHTA and CDR2 FQGTGA.